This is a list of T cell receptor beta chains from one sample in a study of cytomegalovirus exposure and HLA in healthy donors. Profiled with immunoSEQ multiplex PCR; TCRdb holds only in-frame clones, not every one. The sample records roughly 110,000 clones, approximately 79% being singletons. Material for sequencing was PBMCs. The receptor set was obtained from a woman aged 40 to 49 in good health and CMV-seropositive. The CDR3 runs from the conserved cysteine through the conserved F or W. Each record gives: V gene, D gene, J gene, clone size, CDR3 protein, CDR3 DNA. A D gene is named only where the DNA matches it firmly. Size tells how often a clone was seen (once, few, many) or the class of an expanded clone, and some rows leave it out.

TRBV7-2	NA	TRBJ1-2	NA	CASSRGYGAYGYTF	TGTGCCAGCAGTAGGGGGTATGGCGCCTATGGCTACACCTTC
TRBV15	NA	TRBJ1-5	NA	CATSRQGDQPQHF	TGTGCCACCAGCAGACAGGGCGATCAGCCCCAGCATTTT
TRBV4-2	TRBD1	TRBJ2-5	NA	CASSQGPGTEETQYF	TGTGCCAGCAGCCAAGGCCCAGGGACAGAAGAGACCCAGTACTTC
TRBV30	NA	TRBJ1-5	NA	CAWGQQGSNQPQHF	TGTGCCTGGGGCCAGCAGGGAAGCAATCAGCCCCAGCATTTT
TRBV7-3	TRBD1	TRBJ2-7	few	CASSLQGQGYEQYF	TGTGCCAGCAGCTTACAGGGACAGGGATACGAGCAGTACTTC
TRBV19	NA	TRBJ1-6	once	CASRSGLNNSPLHF	TGTGCCAGTAGGTCCGGGTTGAATAATTCACCCCTCCACTTT
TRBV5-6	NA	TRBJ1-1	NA	CASRTKEWAFF	TGTGCCAGCAGAACTAAAGAATGGGCTTTCTTT
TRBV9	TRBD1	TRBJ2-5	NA	CASSPTGGISQETQYF	TGTGCCAGCAGCCCGACAGGGGGTATTTCACAAGAGACCCAGTACTTC
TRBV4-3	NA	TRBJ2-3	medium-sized	CASSHRRTRYYTDTQYF	TGCGCCAGCAGCCACAGAAGAACTAGATACTACACAGATACGCAGTATTTT
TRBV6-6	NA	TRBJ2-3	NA	CASSSAGADTQYF	TGTGCCAGCAGTTCGGCCGGGGCAGATACGCAGTATTTT
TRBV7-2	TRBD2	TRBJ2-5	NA	CASSLGGGRGETQYF	TGTGCCAGCAGCTTAGGCGGGGGGCGGGGAGAGACCCAGTACTTC
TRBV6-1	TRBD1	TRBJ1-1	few	CASSEALTGGEAFF	TGTGCCAGCAGTGAAGCGCTAACAGGGGGTGAGGCTTTCTTT
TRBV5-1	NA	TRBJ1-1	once	CASSEGHVNTEAFF	TGCGCCAGCAGCGAGGGACATGTGAACACTGAAGCTTTCTTT
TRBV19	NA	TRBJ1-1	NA	CASTEDRQNTEAFF	TGTGCCAGTACCGAAGACAGGCAGAACACTGAAGCTTTCTTT
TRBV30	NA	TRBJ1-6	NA	CAWSVPGSSFHSPLHF	TGTGCCTGGAGTGTACCGGGGAGCTCCTTCCATTCACCCCTCCACTTT
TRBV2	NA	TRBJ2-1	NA	CASTAEGYSSYNEQFF	TGTGCCAGCACTGCGGAGGGGTACAGCTCCTACAATGAGCAGTTCTTC
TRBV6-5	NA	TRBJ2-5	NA	CASSSGWSGTQYF	TGTGCCAGCAGTTCCGGCTGGAGTGGGACCCAGTACTTC
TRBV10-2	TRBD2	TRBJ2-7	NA	CASNEATSGATYEQYF	TGCGCCAGCAACGAAGCGACTAGCGGGGCAACCTACGAGCAGTACTTC